This T cell receptor beta chain was sequenced for a study of T cells in Graves' hyperthyroidism and ophthalmopathy. The authors deemed Graves' hyperthyroidism stable absent ophthalmopathy progression within 18 months. Diagnoses were established using clinical symptoms, serum thyroxine and TRAb, thyroid ultrasound and orbital computed tomography. Study-level findings and limits: Researchers report that a 13 V-J model separated ophthalmopathy from stable hyperthyroidism.

This clonotype occurred many times. Antigen: not known. CDR3 length equals 16 residues. The ends were cut back, 4 bases at V and 2 bases at J, with 15 bases in the middle. The CDR3 regions of TCR beta were amplified from RNA transcripts. First-round RT-PCR of the TCR CDR3 relied on the HTBI primer set. Each CDR3 protein gets one entry after TCRdb re-called the multiplex PCR reads with MiXCR. The table shows about 380,000 distinct CDR3 sequences, with approximately 13% occurring only once. The TCR sequence derives from a woman aged 55-70 years with Graves' hyperthyroidism. V gene TRBV12-3 or TRBV12-4 combines with J gene TRBJ1-5; D gene unclear. The sequenced sample consisted of blood. CDR3 loop: CASSSILGSGNQPQHF. In DNA, the CDR3 is TGTGCCAGCAGTTCCATATTAGGGTCTGGCAATCAGCCCCAGCATTTT.